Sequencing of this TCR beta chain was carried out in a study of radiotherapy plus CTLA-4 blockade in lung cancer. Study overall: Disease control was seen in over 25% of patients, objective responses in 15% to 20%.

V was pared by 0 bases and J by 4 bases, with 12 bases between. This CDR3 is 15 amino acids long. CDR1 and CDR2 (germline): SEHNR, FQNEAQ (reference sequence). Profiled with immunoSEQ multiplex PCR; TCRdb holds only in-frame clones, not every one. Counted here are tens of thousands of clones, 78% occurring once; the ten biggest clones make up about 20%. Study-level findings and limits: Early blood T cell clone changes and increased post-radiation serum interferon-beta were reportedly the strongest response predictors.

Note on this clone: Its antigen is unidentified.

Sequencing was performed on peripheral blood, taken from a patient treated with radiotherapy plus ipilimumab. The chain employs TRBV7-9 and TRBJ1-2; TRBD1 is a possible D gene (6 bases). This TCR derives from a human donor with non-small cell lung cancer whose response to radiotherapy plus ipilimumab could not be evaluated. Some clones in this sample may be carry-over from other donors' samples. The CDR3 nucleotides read TGTGCCAGCAGCTTAGCCTCGGGACAAACCTATGGCTACACCTTC. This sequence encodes CASSLASGQTYGYTF. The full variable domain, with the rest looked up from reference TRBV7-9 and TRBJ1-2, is DTGVSQNPRHKITKRGQNVTFRCDPISEHNRLYWYRQTLGQGPEFLTYFQNEAQLEKSRLLSDRFSAERPKGSFSTLEIQRTEQGDSAMYLCASSLASGQTYGYTFGSGTRLTVV.